Sequencing of this T cell receptor (beta chain) was carried out in a study of Ad26.COV2.S vaccination and SARS-CoV-2 variants (dated by TCRdb to the early 2020s). Regarding the research as a whole: Vaccine-arm donors came from COV1001, a multicentre, randomized, double-blind, placebo-controlled phase I-IIa trial of Ad26.COV2.S in healthy adults. TCRbeta repertoire sequencing was used to assess the specificity and breadth of SARS-CoV-2-reactive T cell receptors after Ad26.COV2.S vaccination. Dosing of Ad26.COV2.S was intramuscular, at either 5x10^10 or 1x10^11 viral particles, delivered as one shot or as two shots spaced 56 days apart. The TCR-sequenced set comprised approximately 32 samples: about 19 Ad26.COV2.S vaccine recipients, 5 placebo recipients and 8 SARS-CoV-2 convalescent individuals. Participants in the trial were split at random into five groups of five each, receiving low-dose or high-dose Ad26.COV2.S once or twice, or else placebo on both occasions. Blinding of investigators to trial group allocation was maintained during experiments and outcome assessment.

The study at large found these results: According to the authors, total T cell responses may have been underestimated by the TCR breadth and depth analyses. After vaccination, substantial breadth of spike-specific CD8+ and CD4+ T cell responses was reported. Compared with placebo recipients, Ad26.COV2.S recipients showed higher spike-specific TCR breadth (P = 0.0014). Comparable non-spike TCR breadth was observed between vaccine and placebo recipients, consistent with only spike being contained in the vaccine. Comparing responses between vaccine doses or regimens was not something the study was powered to do.

The immunoSEQ Assay was used to sequence TCRbeta CDR3 regions. After extraction, genomic DNA underwent amplification by bias-controlled multiplex PCR, followed by high-throughput sequencing. Concerning the study's data processing: To quantify the absolute abundance of every unique TCRbeta CDR3 region, sequences were collapsed and filtered. T cell fraction was estimated by normalizing TCRbeta template counts to usable DNA, which was measured by amplifying reference genes present in all nucleated cells. Repertoire TCRs were annotated as SARS-CoV-2-specific by exact matching of V gene, CDR3 amino acid sequence and J gene to a known reactive TCR set. MIRA supplied the reference SARS-CoV-2 TCR set, which was filtered for enrichment in COVID-19-positive ImmuneCODE repertoires so that public or cross-reactive TCRs were removed. Using the MIRA antigens, annotated TCRs were further analysed by specific ORF or by position within an ORF. Breadth was defined as the number of annotated unique rearrangements divided by the total number of unique productive rearrangements, and depth was defined as the summed frequency of the annotated unique rearrangements. Two-sided Wilcoxon rank-sum tests were applied when comparing TCR breadth between groups. As stored in TCRdb, this immuneACCESS dataset retains in-frame rearrangements with V and J assigned. A fraction of the clones does not appear; measured against another copy, unresolved V genes explain less than half of the discrepancy, and the remainder lacks a known reason. That table gives V, J and clone size, and the DNA gave D and trimming. For this sample there are roughly 400,000 clones; 90% appear just once. Of the sample, less than 5.5% is held by the ten largest clones.

Taken with the paper, the label for treatment or condition translates to: over 15 received Ad26.COV2.S at low or high dose, single or two shots; roughly 5 received placebo; per-sample allocation not given. Repertoires of vaccine and placebo recipients were sequenced from samples collected on day 63 after the first injection. Cohort 1b enrolled about 25 adults aged 18-55 years at a single site in Boston, USA, between 29 July and 7 August 2020. Ad26.COV2.S was a replication-incompetent adenovirus type 26 vector that expressed a prefusion-stabilized SARS-CoV-2 spike protein derived from the original Wuhan strain. About this clone: What this receptor recognizes is not known. Qualities for individual bases were not recorded, and no much larger clone is one base off.

From the germline V gene, CDR1 is LGHNA and CDR2 is YSLEER. V loses 0 bases of germline sequence and J loses 1 base, and the interval between the two ends is 8 bases. Reading from cysteine to phenylalanine, the CDR3 counts 15 amino acids. CDR3 DNA only is kept here, 45 bases in frame from base 1. This sequence uses TRBV4-3 and TRBJ2-3; the D region possibly corresponds to TRBD1 (5 bases align). Here the sequenced sample was peripheral blood, taken in a trial of Ad26.COV2.S vaccine versus placebo. The sequence derives from a person between 18 and 60 years old who received the Ad26.COV2.S COVID-19 vaccine or a placebo. The CDR3 amino acid sequence is: CASSQDGARTDTQYF. The bases are TGCGCCAGCAGCCAAGATGGGGCGCGCACAGATACGCAGTATTTT.